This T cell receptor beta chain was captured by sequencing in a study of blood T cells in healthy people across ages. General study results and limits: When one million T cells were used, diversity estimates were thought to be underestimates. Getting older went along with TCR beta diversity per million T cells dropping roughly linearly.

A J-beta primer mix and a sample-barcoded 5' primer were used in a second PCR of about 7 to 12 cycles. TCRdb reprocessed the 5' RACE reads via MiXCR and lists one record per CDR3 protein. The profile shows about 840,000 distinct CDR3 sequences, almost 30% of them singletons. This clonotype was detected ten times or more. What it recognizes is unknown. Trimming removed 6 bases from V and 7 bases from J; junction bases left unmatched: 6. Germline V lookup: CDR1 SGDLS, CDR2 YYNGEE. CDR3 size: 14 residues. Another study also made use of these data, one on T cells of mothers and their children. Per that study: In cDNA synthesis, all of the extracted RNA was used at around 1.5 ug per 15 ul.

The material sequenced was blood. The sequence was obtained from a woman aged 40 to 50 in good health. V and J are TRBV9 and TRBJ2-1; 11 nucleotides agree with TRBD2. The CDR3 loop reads CASNIAGGRNEQFF. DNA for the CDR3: TGTGCCAGCAACATAGCGGGGGGGCGGAATGAGCAGTTCTTC.